The entry that follows covers one T cell receptor beta chain sequence. Method: immunoSEQ multiplex PCR; TCRdb's copy keeps in-frame clones and lacks some. The profile shows more than 150,000 clones, 65% to 90% of them singletons. The entry originates in a study of blood T cell repertoires in COVID-19. Study context: Samples representing acute and convalescent COVID-19 were sourced from the United States, Italy and Spain.

The ends lost 1 base at V and 6 bases at J; junction bases unmatched: 2. Per germline, CDR1 MNHNS and CDR2 SASEGT. The CDR3 consists of 13 residues. The TCR originated in a man aged 55 to 70 with acute or convalescent COVID-19. The sample comprised peripheral blood. This chain connects TRBV6-1 to TRBJ2-7, with TRBD1 matching 8 bases. In nucleotides, the CDR3 is TGTGCCAGCAGTGAAGTTACAGGGGGCGAGCAGTACTTC. It encodes CASSEVTGGEQYF.